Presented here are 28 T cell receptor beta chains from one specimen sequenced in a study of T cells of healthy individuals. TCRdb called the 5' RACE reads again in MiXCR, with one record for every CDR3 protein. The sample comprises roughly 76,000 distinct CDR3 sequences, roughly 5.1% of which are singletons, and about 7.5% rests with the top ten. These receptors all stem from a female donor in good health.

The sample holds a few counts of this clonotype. DNA of the CDR3: TGTGCCTGGAGTCTACAGGGGGCGAACACTGAAGCTTTCTTT. Its translation: CAWSLQGANTEAFF. The chain uses TRBV30 and TRBJ1-1, with TRBD1 matching over 9 bases. The CDR3 sequence is 14 residues long. Germline V lookup: CDR1 GTSNPN, CDR2 SVGIG (reference sequence). Trimming took 2 bases from V and 1 from J; bases not matched to a gene: 2.

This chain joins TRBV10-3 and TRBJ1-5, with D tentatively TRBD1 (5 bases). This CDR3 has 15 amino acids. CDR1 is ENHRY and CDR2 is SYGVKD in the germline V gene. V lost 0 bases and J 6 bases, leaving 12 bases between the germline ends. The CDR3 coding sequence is TGTGCCATCAGTGAGTCAGAGGGGTGGGTTCAGCCCCAGCATTTT. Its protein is CAISESEGWVQPQHF.

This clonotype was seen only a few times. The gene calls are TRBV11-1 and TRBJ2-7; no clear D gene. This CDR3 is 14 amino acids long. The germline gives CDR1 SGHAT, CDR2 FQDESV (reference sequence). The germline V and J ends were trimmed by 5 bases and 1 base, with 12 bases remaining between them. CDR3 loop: CASSNMIGSYEQYF. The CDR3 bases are TGTGCCAGCAGCAACATGATTGGTTCCTACGAGCAGTACTTC.

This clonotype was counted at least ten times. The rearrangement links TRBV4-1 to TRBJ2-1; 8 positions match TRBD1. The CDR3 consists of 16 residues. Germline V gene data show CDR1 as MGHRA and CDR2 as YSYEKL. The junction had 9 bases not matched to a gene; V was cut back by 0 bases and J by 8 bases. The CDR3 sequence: CASSQDGAGTGDEQFF. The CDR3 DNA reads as TGCGCCAGCAGCCAAGACGGGGCAGGGACAGGCGATGAGCAGTTCTTC.

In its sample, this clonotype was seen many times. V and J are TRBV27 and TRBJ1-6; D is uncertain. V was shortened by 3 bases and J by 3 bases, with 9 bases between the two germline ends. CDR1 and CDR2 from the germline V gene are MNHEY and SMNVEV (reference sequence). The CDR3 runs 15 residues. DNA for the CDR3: TGTGCCAGCAGTTTGGGCAGCAACTATAATTCACCCCTCCACTTT. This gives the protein CASSLGSNYNSPLHF.

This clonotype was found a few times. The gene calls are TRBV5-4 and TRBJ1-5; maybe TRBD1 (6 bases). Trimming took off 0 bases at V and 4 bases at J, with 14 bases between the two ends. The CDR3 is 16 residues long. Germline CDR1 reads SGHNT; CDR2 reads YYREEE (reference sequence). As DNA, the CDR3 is TGTGCCAGCAGCTTGGGGGGAGGACAGAGGAATCAGCCCCAGCATTTT. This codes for CASSLGGGQRNQPQHF.

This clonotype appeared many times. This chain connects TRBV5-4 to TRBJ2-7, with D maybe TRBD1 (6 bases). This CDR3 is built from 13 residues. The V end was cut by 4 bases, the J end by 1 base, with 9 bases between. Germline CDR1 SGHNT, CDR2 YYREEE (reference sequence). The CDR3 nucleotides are TGTGCCAGCAGCGTCGGACAGTCCTACGAGCAGTACTTC. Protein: CASSVGQSYEQYF.

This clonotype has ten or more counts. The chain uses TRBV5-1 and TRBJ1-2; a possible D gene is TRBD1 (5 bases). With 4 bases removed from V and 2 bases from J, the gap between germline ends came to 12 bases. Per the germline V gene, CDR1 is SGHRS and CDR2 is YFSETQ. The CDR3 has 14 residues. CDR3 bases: TGCGCCAGCAGCCCGGACAAGGCGAACTATGGCTACACCTTC. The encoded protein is CASSPDKANYGYTF.

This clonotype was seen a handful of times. Here the CDR3 DNA reads TGCGCCAGCAGCCATGGGACTAGCGGGATCACAGATACGCAGTATTTT. Residues: CASSHGTSGITDTQYF. The V and J genes are TRBV5-1 and TRBJ2-3; 13 nucleotides align to TRBD2. The CDR3 has 16 residues. The V and J ends lost 4 bases and 2 bases, in that order; junction bases with no gene match: 4. Germline CDR1 SGHRS, CDR2 YFSETQ.

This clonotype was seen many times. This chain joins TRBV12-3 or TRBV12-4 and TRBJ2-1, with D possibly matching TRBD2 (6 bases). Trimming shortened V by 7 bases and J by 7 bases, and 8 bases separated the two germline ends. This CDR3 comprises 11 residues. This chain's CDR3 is CASTEGNEQFF. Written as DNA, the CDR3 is TGTGCCAGCACGGAGGGAAATGAGCAGTTCTTC.

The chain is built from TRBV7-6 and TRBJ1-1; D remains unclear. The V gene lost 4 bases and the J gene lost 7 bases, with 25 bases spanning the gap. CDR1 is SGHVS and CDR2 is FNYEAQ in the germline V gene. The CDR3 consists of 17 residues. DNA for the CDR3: TGTGCCAGCAGCTCTGCAGGCCTCCCTGGCGGTTTTAATGAAGCTTTCTTT. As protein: CASSSAGLPGGFNEAFF.

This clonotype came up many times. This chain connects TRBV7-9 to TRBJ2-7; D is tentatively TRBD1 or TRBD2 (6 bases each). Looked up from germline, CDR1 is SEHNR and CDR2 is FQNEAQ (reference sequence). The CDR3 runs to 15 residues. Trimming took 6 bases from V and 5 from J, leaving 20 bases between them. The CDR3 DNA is TGTGCCAGCAGTCAGGGGCTTGGGGGGTTTGACGAGCAGTACTTC. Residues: CASSQGLGGFDEQYF.

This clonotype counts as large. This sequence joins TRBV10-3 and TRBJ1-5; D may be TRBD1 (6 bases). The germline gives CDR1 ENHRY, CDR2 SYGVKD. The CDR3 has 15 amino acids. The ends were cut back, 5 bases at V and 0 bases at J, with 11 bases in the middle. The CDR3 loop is CAISIGTHSNQPQHF. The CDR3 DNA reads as TGTGCCATCAGTATCGGGACACATAGCAATCAGCCCCAGCATTTT.

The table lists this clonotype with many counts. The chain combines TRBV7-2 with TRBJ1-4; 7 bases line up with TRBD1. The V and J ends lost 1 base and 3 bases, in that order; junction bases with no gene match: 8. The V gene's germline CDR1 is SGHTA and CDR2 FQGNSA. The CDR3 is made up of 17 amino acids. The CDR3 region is CASSLGRTGGSNEKLFF. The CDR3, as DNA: TGTGCCAGCAGCTTAGGCAGGACAGGAGGATCTAATGAAAAACTGTTTTTT.

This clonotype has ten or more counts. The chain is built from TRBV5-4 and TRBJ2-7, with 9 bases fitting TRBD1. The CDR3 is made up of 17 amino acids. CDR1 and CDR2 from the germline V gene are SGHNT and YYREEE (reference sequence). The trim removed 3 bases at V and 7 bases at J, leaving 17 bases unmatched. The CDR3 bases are TGTGCCAGCAGCTCCCTGGTCCGTTCGGACAGGGGAGAAGAGCAGTACTTC. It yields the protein CASSSLVRSDRGEEQYF. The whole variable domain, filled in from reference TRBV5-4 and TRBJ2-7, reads ETGVTQSPTHLIKTRGQQVTLRCSSQSGHNTVSWYQQALGQGPQFIFQYYREEENGRGNFPPRFSGLQFPNYSSELNVNALELDDSALYLCASSSLVRSDRGEEQYFGPGTRLTVT.

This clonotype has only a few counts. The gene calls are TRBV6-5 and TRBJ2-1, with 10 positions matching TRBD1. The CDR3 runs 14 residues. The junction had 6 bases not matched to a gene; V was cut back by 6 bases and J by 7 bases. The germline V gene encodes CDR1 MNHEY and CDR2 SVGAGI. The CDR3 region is CASSRGTGENEQFF. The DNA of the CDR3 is TGTGCCAGCAGCCGAGGGACAGGGGAGAATGAGCAGTTCTTC.

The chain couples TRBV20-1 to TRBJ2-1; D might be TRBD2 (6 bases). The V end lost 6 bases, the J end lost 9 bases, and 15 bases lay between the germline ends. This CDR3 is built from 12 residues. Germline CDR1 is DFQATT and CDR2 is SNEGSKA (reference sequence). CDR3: CSAIIPGLEQFF. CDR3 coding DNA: TGCAGTGCCATAATACCGGGACTTGAGCAGTTCTTC.

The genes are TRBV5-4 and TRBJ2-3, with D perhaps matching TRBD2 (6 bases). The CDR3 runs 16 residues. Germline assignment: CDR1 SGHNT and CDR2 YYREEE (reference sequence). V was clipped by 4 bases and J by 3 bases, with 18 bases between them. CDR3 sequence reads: CASSRIGRGGTDTQYF. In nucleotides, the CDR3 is TGTGCCAGCAGCCGCATAGGGCGGGGAGGAACAGATACGCAGTATTTT. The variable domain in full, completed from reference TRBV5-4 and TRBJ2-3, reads ETGVTQSPTHLIKTRGQQVTLRCSSQSGHNTVSWYQQALGQGPQFIFQYYREEENGRGNFPPRFSGLQFPNYSSELNVNALELDDSALYLCASSRIGRGGTDTQYFGPGTRLTVL.

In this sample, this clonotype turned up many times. The CDR3 reads CASSLTSSADYEQYF. The CDR3 DNA reads as TGTGCCAGCAGCTTAACGAGTAGCGCAGACTACGAGCAGTACTTC. The J gene is TRBJ2-7, the V gene TRBV11-2; a possible D gene is TRBD2 (5 bases). CDR3 length: 15 amino acids. Germline CDR1 SGHAT, CDR2 FQNNGV. V shed 2 bases and J shed 3 bases, with 14 bases lying between them.

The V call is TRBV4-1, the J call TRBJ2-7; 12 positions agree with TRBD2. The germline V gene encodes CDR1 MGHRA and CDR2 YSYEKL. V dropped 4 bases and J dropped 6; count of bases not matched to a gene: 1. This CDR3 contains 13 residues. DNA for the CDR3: TGCGCCAGCAGCCGACTAGCGGGAGTCGAGCAGTACTTC. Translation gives CASSRLAGVEQYF.

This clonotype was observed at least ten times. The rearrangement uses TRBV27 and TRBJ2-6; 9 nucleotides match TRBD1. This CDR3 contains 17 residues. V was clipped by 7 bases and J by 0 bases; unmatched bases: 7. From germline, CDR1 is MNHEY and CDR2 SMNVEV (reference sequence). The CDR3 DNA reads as TGTGCCAGCAAACCGGGACAGGGTCGCTCTGGGGCCAACGTCCTGACTTTC. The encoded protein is CASKPGQGRSGANVLTF.

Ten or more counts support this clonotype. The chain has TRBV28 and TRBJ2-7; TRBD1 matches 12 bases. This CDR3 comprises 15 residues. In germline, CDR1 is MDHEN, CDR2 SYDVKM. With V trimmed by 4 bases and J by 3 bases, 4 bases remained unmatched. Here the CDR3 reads CASSWDRGRFYEQYF. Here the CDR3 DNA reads TGTGCCAGCAGTTGGGACAGGGGGCGCTTCTACGAGCAGTACTTC.

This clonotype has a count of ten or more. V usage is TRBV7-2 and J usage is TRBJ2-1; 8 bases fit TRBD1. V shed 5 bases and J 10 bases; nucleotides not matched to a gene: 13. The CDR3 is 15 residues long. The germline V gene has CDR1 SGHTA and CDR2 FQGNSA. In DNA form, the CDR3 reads TGTGCCAGCAGCCTCCAGACAGGGGCCACTTGGGAGCAGTTCTTC. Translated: CASSLQTGATWEQFF.

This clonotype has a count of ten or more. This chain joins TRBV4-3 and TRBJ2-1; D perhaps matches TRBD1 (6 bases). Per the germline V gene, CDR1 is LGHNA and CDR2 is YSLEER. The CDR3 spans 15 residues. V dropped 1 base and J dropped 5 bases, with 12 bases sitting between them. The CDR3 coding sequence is TGCGCCAGCAGCCAAGCGTCCGGGACAAACAATGAGCAGTTCTTC. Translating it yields CASSQASGTNNEQFF.

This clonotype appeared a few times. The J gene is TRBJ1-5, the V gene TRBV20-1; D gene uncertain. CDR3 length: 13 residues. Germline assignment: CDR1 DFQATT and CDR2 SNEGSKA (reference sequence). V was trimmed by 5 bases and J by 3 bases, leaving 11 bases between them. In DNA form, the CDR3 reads TGCAGTGCTCCCACGCGGGACAATCAGCCCCAGCATTTT. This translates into CSAPTRDNQPQHF.

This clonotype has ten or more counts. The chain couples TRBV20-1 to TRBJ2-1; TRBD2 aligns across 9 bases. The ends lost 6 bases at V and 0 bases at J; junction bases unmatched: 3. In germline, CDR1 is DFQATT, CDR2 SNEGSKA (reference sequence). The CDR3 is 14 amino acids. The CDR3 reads CSAISGSSYNEQFF. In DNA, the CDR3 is TGCAGTGCCATTAGCGGGAGCTCCTACAATGAGCAGTTCTTC.

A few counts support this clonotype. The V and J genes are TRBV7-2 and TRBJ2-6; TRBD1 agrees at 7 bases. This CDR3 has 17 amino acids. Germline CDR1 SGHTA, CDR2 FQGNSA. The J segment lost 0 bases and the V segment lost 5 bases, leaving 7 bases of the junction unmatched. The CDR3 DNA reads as TGTGCCAGCAGCCGAACCGGGACAGCCTCTGGGGCCAACGTCCTGACTTTC. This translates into CASSRTGTASGANVLTF.

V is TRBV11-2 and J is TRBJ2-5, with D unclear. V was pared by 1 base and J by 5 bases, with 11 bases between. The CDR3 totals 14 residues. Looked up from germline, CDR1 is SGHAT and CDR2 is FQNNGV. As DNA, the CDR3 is TGTGCCAGCAGCTTAGGGTTGGGTTGTGAGACCCAGTACTTC. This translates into CASSLGLGCETQYF.